The 30 T cell receptor beta chains below were found in one sample sequenced in a study of neoadjuvant anti-PD-1 for oral cavity cancer. Libraries were prepared by immunoSEQ multiplex PCR; TCRdb keeps only in-frame clonotypes and omits some of them. The profile shows about 14,000 clones, less than 80% of them singletons. Sequencing used PBMCs, obtained before nivolumab (anti-PD-1) treatment. These receptors all stem from a person aged 35-79 years with oral cavity squamous cell carcinoma.

The chain has TRBV13 and TRBJ2-3; D is perhaps TRBD2 (6 bases). Trimming stripped 4 bases from V and 1 base from J, with 18 bases between. CDR1 and CDR2 (germline): PRHDT, FYEKMQ (reference sequence). The CDR3 contains 17 residues. The DNA for the CDR3 is TGTGCCAGCAGCTCCTACCACGGGACTCGAGGCACAGATACGCAGTATTTT. This gives the protein CASSSYHGTRGTDTQYF.

V and J are TRBV5-1 and TRBJ2-6, with D possibly matching TRBD1 (6 bases). Trimming left V 8 bases short and J 0 bases short, with 12 bases between. This CDR3 region has 15 residues. Looked up from germline, CDR1 is SGHRS and CDR2 is YFSETQ. CDR3: CASRTAYSGANVLTF. The CDR3 nucleotides read TGCGCCAGTCGGACAGCCTACTCTGGGGCCAACGTCCTGACTTTC.

V usage is TRBV27 and J usage is TRBJ1-3; D is possibly TRBD1 (6 bases). Germline V lookup: CDR1 MNHEY, CDR2 SMNVEV (reference sequence). The CDR3 runs 18 residues. Trimming removed 2 bases from V and 0 bases from J, with 17 bases in between. The CDR3 protein is CASSLNIQGKRSGNTIYF. The DNA of the CDR3 is TGTGCCAGCAGTTTAAATATACAGGGCAAACGCTCTGGAAACACCATATATTTT.

This rearrangement joins TRBV6-1 to TRBJ1-1; no firm D call. Trimming removed 2 bases at V and 11 bases at J, with 12 bases between. The germline CDR1 and CDR2 sequences are MNHNS and SASEGT. CDR3 length: 12 amino acids. Here the CDR3 DNA reads TGTGCCAGCAGTGAATTGTGGGAGGAGGCTTTCTTT. It translates to CASSELWEEAFF.

This chain uses TRBV4-1 with TRBJ1-4, with 7 bases that match TRBD1. J gave up 7 bases and V 1 base, and 6 bases lay outside the gene matches. From germline, CDR1 is MGHRA and CDR2 YSYEKL. CDR3 size: 15 residues. The CDR3 nucleotides are TGCGCCAGCAGCCAAGGAGGCAGGGGGAGTGAAAAACTGTTTTTT. The encoded protein is CASSQGGRGSEKLFF.

The chain links TRBV9 to TRBJ1-5; D not certain. The CDR3 contains 13 residues. V was shortened by 3 bases and J by 7 bases, with 11 bases between the two germline ends. In germline, CDR1 is SGDLS, CDR2 YYNGEE. The DNA of the CDR3 is TGTGCCAGCAGCGCTCAGTTTGACCAGCCCCAGCATTTT. Its translation is CASSAQFDQPQHF.

For the CDR3, the DNA is TGTGCCAGCATCTCCCAGTACTTC. It yields the protein CASISQYF. This chain connects TRBV7-3 to TRBJ2-7; D unresolved. Germline CDR1 reads SGHTA; CDR2 reads FQGTGA. The length of the CDR3 is 8 residues. Between the trimmed V and J ends, which lost 7 bases and 10 bases, there was a span of 5 bases.

This clone was counted a few times. The V gene is TRBV15, the J gene TRBJ1-2; 9 positions match TRBD1. Germline CDR1 and CDR2: LNHNV and YYDKDF (reference sequence). Trimming at V came to 0 bases and at J to 8 bases, leaving 7 bases not matched to a gene. This CDR3 has 15 amino acids. CDR3 region: CATSRDHGTGLGYTF. The CDR3 DNA follows: TGTGCCACCAGCAGAGATCACGGGACAGGGCTGGGCTACACCTTC.

V and J are TRBV6-1 and TRBJ2-5, with D possibly called TRBD1 or TRBD2 (5 bases each). The CDR3 has 15 amino acids. Between the trimmed V and J ends, which lost 3 bases and 2 bases, there was a span of 13 bases. Germline CDR1 and CDR2: MNHNS and SASEGT. CDR3 bases: TGTGCCAGCAGTGAGGGAGTCGGGGCACAAGAGACCCAGTACTTC. It codes for CASSEGVGAQETQYF.

V is TRBV6-1 and J is TRBJ2-7, with D perhaps given as TRBD1 or TRBD2 (6 bases each). Trimming pared 6 bases from V and 2 bases from J, leaving 11 bases between. In germline, CDR1 is MNHNS, CDR2 SASEGT. This CDR3 is 13 amino acids long. CDR3 in amino acids: CASRARGAYEQYF. The CDR3 region has the DNA TGTGCCAGCAGGGCTAGGGGGGCCTACGAGCAGTACTTC.

This chain uses TRBV27 with TRBJ2-7, with D perhaps assigned TRBD1 or TRBD2 (6 bases each). CDR1 and CDR2 from the germline V gene are MNHEY and SMNVEV (reference sequence). There are 15 residues in the CDR3. V gave up 5 bases and J gave up 3 bases, with 17 bases separating them. The CDR3 sequence: CASSTKGGSGYEQYF. CDR3 DNA sequence: TGTGCCAGCAGTACCAAGGGGGGCTCCGGCTACGAGCAGTACTTC.

This clone was picked up a small number of times. V and J are TRBV6-1 and TRBJ2-7; 7 bases align to TRBD1. This CDR3 is 14 amino acids long. Germline values: CDR1 MNHNS, CDR2 SASEGT. The V gene end was trimmed by 5 bases and the J gene end by 2 bases; junction bases not matched to a gene: 6. The CDR3 spells CASSRGQATYEQYF. Here the CDR3 DNA reads TGTGCCAGCAGTCGCGGACAGGCCACCTACGAGCAGTACTTC.

This clone occurred a few times. V is TRBV27 and J is TRBJ2-7, with D hard to call. This CDR3 spans 12 amino acids. The germline CDR1 and CDR2 sequences are MNHEY and SMNVEV (reference sequence). V was clipped by 5 bases and J by 6 bases, with 11 bases between them. As DNA, the CDR3 is TGTGCCAGCAGTCCGGTATCAGGCGAGCAGTACTTC. Amino acid sequence: CASSPVSGEQYF.

The rearrangement links TRBV6-5 to TRBJ1-1; perhaps TRBD1 as D (6 bases). Germline assignment: CDR1 MNHEY and CDR2 SVGAGI. The CDR3 is made up of 11 amino acids. V gave up 5 bases and J gave up 6 bases, with 7 bases separating them. CDR3 sequence reads: CASSQGPEAFF. The CDR3 nucleotides are TGTGCCAGCAGTCAGGGGCCTGAAGCTTTCTTT.

The rearrangement links TRBV11-1 to TRBJ2-3; the D gene could be TRBD1 or TRBD2 (5 bases each). The V gene lost 4 bases and the J gene lost 0 bases, with 17 bases spanning the gap. The CDR3 totals 17 residues. Germline V gene sequence: CDR1 SGHAT, CDR2 FQDESV (reference sequence). CDR3 amino acids: CASSWDGAWVSTDTQYF. CDR3 in DNA: TGTGCCAGCAGCTGGGACGGAGCCTGGGTTAGCACAGATACGCAGTATTTT.

This rearrangement joins TRBV7-2 to TRBJ2-7; 7 nucleotides align to TRBD2. This CDR3 region has 13 residues. From germline, CDR1 is SGHTA and CDR2 FQGNSA. V dropped 2 bases and J dropped 9; count of bases not matched to a gene: 7. The CDR3 DNA sequence: TGTGCCAGCAGCTTACCCTCAGCGGGGCGGCAGTACTTC. Its translation: CASSLPSAGRQYF.

V is TRBV7-8 and J is TRBJ1-2; D gene ambiguous. Trimming stripped 1 base from V and 2 bases from J, with 17 bases between. This CDR3 comprises 17 residues. CDR1 is SGHVS, CDR2 FQNEAQ, per germline. The CDR3 region is CASSLVIKTSRNYGYTF. The DNA of the CDR3 is TGTGCCAGCAGCTTAGTAATTAAAACGAGTAGGAACTATGGCTACACCTTC.

V usage is TRBV7-9 and J usage is TRBJ1-1; TRBD1 might be the D (5 bases). The germline gives CDR1 SEHNR, CDR2 FQNEAQ (reference sequence). This CDR3 contains 13 residues. V shed 5 bases and J shed 8 bases, with 15 bases lying between them. As DNA, the CDR3 is TGTGCCAGCAGCCGTAGGGCCAGGGCAGAAGCTTTCTTT. Its translation is CASSRRARAEAFF.

The rearrangement uses TRBV2 and TRBJ1-2; the D is unclear. The germline CDR1 and CDR2 sequences are SNHLY and FYNNEI. The V and J ends lost 4 bases and 8 bases respectively, with 8 bases between them. The CDR3 contains 11 residues. The CDR3 DNA reads TGTGCCAGCAGTGTCTGGGTAGGCTACACCTTC. It codes for CASSVWVGYTF.

The rearrangement joins TRBV25-1 to TRBJ1-4, with D unclear. Trimming took 6 bases from V and 2 from J, leaving 13 bases between them. Germline CDR1 and CDR2: MGHDK and SYGVNS. The CDR3 runs 15 residues. Here the CDR3 DNA reads TGTGCCAGCAGGGCCGGAGTCACCACTAATGAAAAACTGTTTTTT. This codes for CASRAGVTTNEKLFF.

The chain uses TRBV6-1 and TRBJ1-5; possibly TRBD1 for D (6 bases). Between the trimmed V and J ends, which lost 6 bases and 3 bases, there was a span of 15 bases. Per the germline V gene, CDR1 is MNHNS and CDR2 is SASEGT. CDR3 length equals 15 residues. The CDR3 region is CASSDTTGFNQPQHF. Here the CDR3 DNA reads TGTGCCAGCAGCGATACTACAGGGTTCAATCAGCCCCAGCATTTT.

The J gene is TRBJ1-3, the V gene TRBV7-6; TRBD1 is a possible D gene (6 bases). Per germline, CDR1 SGHVS and CDR2 FNYEAQ. The ends were cut back, 2 bases at V and 4 bases at J, with 9 bases in the middle. The CDR3 length is 14 residues. In nucleotides, the CDR3 is TGTGCCAGCAGCTTATGGGACAACGGAAACACCATATATTTT. Residues: CASSLWDNGNTIYF. Full variable domain (rest looked up from reference TRBV7-6 and TRBJ1-3): GAGVSQSPRYKVTKRGQDVALRCDPISGHVSLYWYRQALGQGPEFLTYFNYEAQQDKSGLPNDRFSAERPEGSISTLTIQRTEQRDSAMYRCASSLWDNGNTIYFGEGSWLTVV.

The V and J genes are TRBV7-8 and TRBJ2-7; D may correspond to TRBD1 or TRBD2 (5 bases each). V was shortened by 1 base and J by 1 base, with 11 bases between the two germline ends. The CDR3 covers 15 residues. Germline-derived CDR1 and CDR2 are SGHVS and FQNEAQ. As DNA, the CDR3 is TGTGCCAGCAGCTTAGTGAGGGGCCAATCCTACGAGCAGTACTTC. Protein product: CASSLVRGQSYEQYF.

The chain has TRBV6-1 and TRBJ2-7, with D maybe TRBD2 (6 bases). CDR1 is MNHNS and CDR2 is SASEGT in the germline V gene. The V and J ends lost 6 bases and 3 bases respectively, with 12 bases between them. The CDR3 sequence is 13 residues long. As DNA, the CDR3 is TGTGCCAGCAGCGCGGGACTCGACTACGAGCAGTACTTC. It is translated as CASSAGLDYEQYF.

The rearrangement links TRBV6-5 to TRBJ2-1; a weak D match, TRBD1 (6 bases). The CDR3 covers 13 residues. The V gene lost 6 bases and the J gene lost 6 bases, with 12 bases spanning the gap. Per the germline V gene, CDR1 is MNHEY and CDR2 is SVGAGI. CDR3 nucleotide sequence: TGTGCCAGCAGCTGGACAGAGATCAATGAGCAGTTCTTC. This codes for CASSWTEINEQFF.

The chain links TRBV29-1 to TRBJ1-1; TRBD1 matches at 7 bases. Germline CDR1 reads SQVTM; CDR2 reads ANQGSEA. This CDR3 comprises 13 residues. The ends lost 5 bases at V and 0 bases at J; junction bases unmatched: 3. The CDR3, as DNA: TGCAGCGTTCCAGGACAGGTGAACACTGAAGCTTTCTTT. As protein: CSVPGQVNTEAFF.

The chain combines TRBV5-1 with TRBJ2-5, with D perhaps TRBD1 (6 bases). The ends were cut back, 2 bases at V and 0 bases at J, with 14 bases in the middle. Germline assignment: CDR1 SGHRS and CDR2 YFSETQ. The CDR3 has 16 amino acids. CDR3 residues: CASSLAAHRDQETQYF. DNA of the CDR3: TGCGCCAGCAGCTTAGCGGCACACAGGGACCAAGAGACCCAGTACTTC.

The rearrangement links TRBV6-1 to TRBJ2-7; 10 bases are shared with TRBD1. CDR1 is MNHNS and CDR2 is SASEGT in the germline V gene. V lost 4 bases, J lost 5 bases, and 8 bases stayed unmatched. This CDR3 is 15 amino acids long. CDR3 loop: CASSAYGTGVNEQYF. CDR3 coding DNA: TGTGCCAGCAGTGCATACGGGACAGGGGTTAACGAGCAGTACTTC.

The table lists this clone with a few counts. The chain recombines TRBV4-1 with TRBJ2-2; D remains unclear. This CDR3 region has 16 residues. The V gene lost 2 bases and the J gene lost 3 bases, with 13 bases spanning the gap. The germline gives CDR1 MGHRA, CDR2 YSYEKL. Written as DNA, the CDR3 is TGCGCCAGCAGCCAATTTACTGCCAGATACACCGGGGAGCTGTTTTTT. Translated: CASSQFTARYTGELFF.

This clone showed up just a few times. This sequence joins TRBV6-4 and TRBJ1-1; TRBD1 agrees at 7 bases. The CDR3 spans 14 residues. CDR1 is MRHNA and CDR2 is SNTAGT in the germline V gene. V lost 3 bases and J lost 1; bases outside the gene matches: 2. The CDR3 nucleotides read TGTGCCAGCAGTGAAGGGACAGCGAACACTGAAGCTTTCTTT. It yields the protein CASSEGTANTEAFF.